The entry below describes one TCR beta chain. This record comes from a study of T cell repertoires in cytomegalovirus infection. Per germline, CDR1 MDHEN and CDR2 SYDVKM. V was shortened by 2 bases and J by 2 bases, with 16 bases between the two germline ends. The length of the CDR3 is 16 residues. TCRdb called the reads again in MiXCR, with one record for every CDR3 protein. The data show fewer than 200,000 distinct CDR3 sequences, roughly an eighth seen once. V gene TRBV28 combines with J gene TRBJ2-7; D unclear. The origin of this receptor is a human donor in good health (CMV status not recorded). Some clones in this sample may be carry-over from other donors' samples. Specimen: PBMCs. CDR3 residues: CASSLGRWGLPYEQYF. CDR3 DNA: TGTGCCAGCAGTTTAGGAAGATGGGGTCTTCCCTACGAGCAGTACTTC.